This TCR beta chain stems from a study of T cells in women clearing cervical HPV infection. Looking at the study overall: Donors had HPV16-related CIN3 or worse; 2 had invasive cancer. Controls were women whose single incident HPV16 infection cleared within 12 months without precancer or cancer. Study-wide findings and caveats: CIN3+ cases had significantly higher TCR richness than controls; evenness did not differ. Cases and controls were distinguished at AUC just under 0.85 by richness and V genes.

Some clones are missing from TCRdb's copy, which holds only in-frame ones; the method was immunoSEQ multiplex PCR. This sample's table has 42,000 or so clones. The CDR3 extends over 15 amino acids. CDR1 is KGHSH and CDR2 is LQKENI in the germline V gene. J was trimmed by 6 bases and V by 6 bases; bases with no gene match: 10. About this clone itself: The antigen is not known. With the read ending 3 residues before the CDR3 end, the germline J gene is used to fill in that end.

The V gene is TRBV18, the J gene TRBJ2-3; TRBD1 aligns across 9 bases. The sequence was obtained from a woman aged 18-70 years with a cervical HPV16 infection that either progressed to CIN3+ or cleared (not recorded which). What was sequenced was blood buffy coat. Incomplete CDR3 DNA: TGTGCCAGCTCGCAGGGACAGGGTAAGGAGGATACG. Encoded protein: CASSQGQGKEDT. The full-length CDR3 reads as CASSQGQGKEDTQYF.